This TCR beta chain was recorded in a study of blood T cells in healthy people across ages. On this clonotype itself: Its antigen is unidentified.

With a J-beta primer mix and a sample-barcoded 5' primer, a second PCR ran 7 to 11 cycles. Via MiXCR, TCRdb re-called the 5' RACE reads, giving one row per CDR3 protein. This table has over a million distinct CDR3 sequences, roughly 43% appearing once. Notes on the study in general: Older age went with lower TCR beta diversity per million T cells, in a roughly linear way. A strong correlation between TCR beta diversity and naive T cell percentage was seen. It was the long-lived donors that had more naive CD4+ cells and higher diversity than aged donors.

Healthy Caucasian individuals from Russia aged about 6 to 100 served as donors. Trimming stripped 0 bases from V and 4 bases from J, with 6 bases between. There are 12 residues in the CDR3. Germline-derived CDR1 and CDR2 are DFQATT and SNEGSKA (reference sequence). The source of this sequence is a woman aged 18 to 35 in good health. The source material was blood. The rearrangement links TRBV20-1 to TRBJ2-5; D gene unclear. CDR3 sequence: CSARDNRETQYF. Written as DNA, the CDR3 is TGCAGTGCTAGAGATAATAGAGAGACCCAGTACTTC.